A selection of T cell receptor beta chains follows, all from one sample in a study of blood T cell repertoires in COVID-19. This table comes from immunoSEQ multiplex PCR, and its TCRdb copy is limited to in-frame clones, with some not included. This sample has roughly 280,000 clones, with about nine tenths found just once. Specimen: PBMCs or T cells enriched from blood (not recorded which). The receptor source for this set is a woman aged 60 to 75 who had recovered from COVID-19. Each CDR3 is given with its conserved first and last residue. A D gene is named only where the DNA matches it firmly. Only part of the rows carry a size: once, few, many, or a class if the clone is expanded.

abundance: -
j_gene: TRBJ1-6
d_gene: -
v_gene: TRBV18
CDR3nt: TGTGCCAGCTCACCGTCGCTCTTCGGCGGGAATTCACCCCTCCACTTT
CDR3aa: CASSPSLFGGNSPLHF

abundance: -
j_gene: TRBJ1-1
d_gene: -
v_gene: TRBV10-3
CDR3nt: TGTGCCATCAGTGAGTCGACGGGACAGAACACTGAAGCTTTCTTT
CDR3aa: CAISESTGQNTEAFF

abundance: few
j_gene: TRBJ1-4
d_gene: -
v_gene: TRBV21-1
CDR3nt: TGTGCCAGCAGCGAACGAGCGCCCCCTTCTTGTGATGAAAAACTGTTTTTT
CDR3aa: CASSERAPPSCDEKLFF

abundance: -
j_gene: TRBJ2-7
d_gene: -
v_gene: TRBV27
CDR3nt: TGTGCCAGCAGTTTACGCGTCGGCGAGCAGTACTTC
CDR3aa: CASSLRVGEQYF

abundance: -
j_gene: TRBJ2-7
d_gene: TRBD1
v_gene: TRBV4-2
CDR3nt: TGTGCCAGCAGCCTTCTGGACAGGGGGCGCGAGCAGTACTTC
CDR3aa: CASSLLDRGREQYF

abundance: -
j_gene: TRBJ2-2
d_gene: TRBD1
v_gene: TRBV10-3
CDR3nt: TGTGCCATCAGTGGTTACAGGGGTAGGAGGAACACCGGGGAGCTGTTTTTT
CDR3aa: CAISGYRGRRNTGELFF

abundance: -
j_gene: TRBJ2-3
d_gene: -
v_gene: TRBV9
CDR3nt: TGTGCCAGCAGCGTAGGAGGGGGAAAATCCGGAGATACGCAGTATTTT
CDR3aa: CASSVGGGKSGDTQYF

abundance: -
j_gene: TRBJ2-1
d_gene: TRBD2
v_gene: TRBV3-1/TRBV3-2
CDR3nt: TGTGCCAGCAGCGCCATGGGGACTAGCGGGAGTAGCTCCTACAATGAGCAGTTCTTC
CDR3aa: CASSAMGTSGSSSYNEQFF

abundance: -
j_gene: TRBJ2-2
d_gene: -
v_gene: TRBV27
CDR3nt: TGTGCCAGCAGTTACTCAATACCCAACACCGGGGAGCTGTTTTTT
CDR3aa: CASSYSIPNTGELFF

abundance: -
j_gene: TRBJ1-1
d_gene: -
v_gene: TRBV10-3
CDR3nt: TGTGCCATCAGTGAGACGACCAGGGTCTCCCGCAAAGCTTTCTTT
CDR3aa: CAISETTRVSRKAFF

abundance: few
j_gene: TRBJ2-4
d_gene: -
v_gene: TRBV29-1
CDR3nt: TGCAGCGTGCCGGGTCTAGCCAAAAACATTCAGTACTTC
CDR3aa: CSVPGLAKNIQYF

abundance: -
j_gene: TRBJ2-7
d_gene: -
v_gene: TRBV5-4
CDR3nt: TGTGCCAGCAGCTCTATAACGACTAGGAGCGACGAGCAGTACTTC
CDR3aa: CASSSITTRSDEQYF